What follows are 7 T cell receptor beta chains derived from one specimen sequenced in a study of cytomegalovirus exposure and HLA in healthy donors (dated by TCRdb to about 2017). The library came from the immunoSEQ multiplex PCR assay. For the multiplex PCR, a mixture combining 60 forward primers for TCR Vbeta segments and 13 reverse primers for TCR Jbeta segments was used. This is the immuneACCESS table as TCRdb keeps it, with only in-frame sequences that have V and J called. A part of the clones is gone; compared with another copy, unresolved V genes explain less than half, and the rest is unexplained. The sample table records over 100,000 clones. 3.5% to 4.5% of the sample rests with the top ten. Specimen: PBMCs. The receptors here all came from a man between 25 and 39 years old in good health and CMV-seronegative.

This sequence joins TRBV2 and TRBJ1-1, with D possibly matching TRBD1 (6 bases). Germline values: CDR1 SNHLY, CDR2 FYNNEI. The CDR3 spans 14 residues. The V end lost 6 bases, the J end lost 3 bases, and 14 bases lay between the germline ends. Here the CDR3 DNA reads TGTGCCAGCAGAGCTGGCGGGGGCTACACTGAAGCTTTCTTT. Encoded protein: CASRAGGGYTEAFF.

V usage is TRBV7-3 and J usage is TRBJ1-1, with TRBD1 matching 9 bases. Germline V gives CDR1 SGHTA, CDR2 FQGTGA. The CDR3 loop spans 17 amino acids. The ends lost 0 bases at V and 1 base at J; junction bases unmatched: 6. The CDR3 reads CASSLTPRGQGNTEAFF. The CDR3 region has the DNA TGTGCCAGCAGCTTAACCCCGCGGGGACAGGGGAACACTGAAGCTTTCTTT.

The chain uses TRBV7-2 and TRBJ2-2; possible D gene TRBD1, 5 bases. This CDR3 spans 14 amino acids. The V end lost 5 bases, the J end lost 7 bases, and 14 bases lay between the germline ends. Germline V gene data show CDR1 as SGHTA and CDR2 as FQGNSA. CDR3 region: CASSPGRASGELFF. CDR3 DNA sequence: TGTGCCAGCAGCCCCGGCAGGGCGAGCGGGGAGCTGTTTTTT. Full variable domain (missing parts from reference TRBV7-2 and TRBJ2-2): GAGVSQSPSNKVTEKGKDVELRCDPISGHTALYWYRQSLGQGLEFLIYFQGNSAPDKSGLPSDRFSAERTGGSVSTLTIQRTQQEDSAVYLCASSPGRASGELFFGEGSRLTVL.

J is TRBJ2-7 and V is TRBV6-6; a weak D match, TRBD2 (5 bases). Germline V gene data show CDR1 as MNHNY and CDR2 as SVGAGI (reference sequence). This CDR3 is 14 amino acids long. V was shortened by 11 bases and J by 2 bases, with 19 bases between the two germline ends. This CDR3 reads CAAAPGKWTYEQYF. CDR3 sequence (DNA): TGTGCCGCGGCCCCGGGAAAATGGACCTACGAGCAGTACTTC.

The J gene is TRBJ1-2, the V gene TRBV19; maybe TRBD1 (6 bases). Trimming stripped 0 bases from V and 4 bases from J, with 18 bases between. Per the germline V gene, CDR1 is LNHDA and CDR2 is SQIVND (reference sequence). The CDR3 runs 17 residues. CDR3 DNA: TGTGCCAGTAGTATAGATTCTTCCCAGGGGCCTGTCTATGGCTACACCTTC. It specifies CASSIDSSQGPVYGYTF.

The chain employs TRBV5-5 and TRBJ2-5; D might be TRBD2 (6 bases). V lost 4 bases, J lost 2 bases, and 18 bases lay in between. Germline CDR1 reads SGHKS; CDR2 reads YYEKEE (reference sequence). The CDR3 totals 16 residues. The CDR3 nucleotides are TGTGCCAGCAGCCCAGGGACCTGGAGGGGACAAGAGACCCAGTACTTC. Protein: CASSPGTWRGQETQYF. The whole variable domain, remainder taken from reference TRBV5-5 and TRBJ2-5, is DAGVTQSPTHLIKTRGQQVTLRCSPISGHKSVSWYQQVLGQGPQFIFQYYEKEERGRGNFPDRFSARQFPNYSSELNVNALLLGDSALYLCASSPGTWRGQETQYFGPGTRLLVL.

J is TRBJ2-5 and V is TRBV28; a possible D gene is TRBD2 (5 bases). The J call could be wrong; TRBJ2-7 is a better fit for the DNA end. Germline values: CDR1 MDHEN, CDR2 SYDVKM. The CDR3 spans 15 residues. The CDR3 DNA reads as TGTGCCAGCAGTTTAGGCAGGACGGGGAACTACGAGCAGTACTTC. It is translated as CASSLGRTGNYEQYF.